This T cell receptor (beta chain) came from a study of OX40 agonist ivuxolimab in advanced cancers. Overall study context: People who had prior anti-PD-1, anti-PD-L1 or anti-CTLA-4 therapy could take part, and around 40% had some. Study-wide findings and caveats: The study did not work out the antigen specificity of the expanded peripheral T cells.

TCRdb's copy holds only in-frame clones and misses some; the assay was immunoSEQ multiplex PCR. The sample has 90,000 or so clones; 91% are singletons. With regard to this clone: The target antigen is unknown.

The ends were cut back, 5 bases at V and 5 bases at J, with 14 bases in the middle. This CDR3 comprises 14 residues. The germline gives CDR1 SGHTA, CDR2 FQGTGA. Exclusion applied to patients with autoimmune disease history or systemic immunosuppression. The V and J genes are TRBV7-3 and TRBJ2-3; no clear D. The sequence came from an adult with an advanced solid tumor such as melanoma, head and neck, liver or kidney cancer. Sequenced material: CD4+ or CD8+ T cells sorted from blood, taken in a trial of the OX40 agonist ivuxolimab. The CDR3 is CASSQEGLGDTQYF. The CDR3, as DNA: TGTGCCAGCAGCCAGGAAGGTTTGGGAGATACGCAGTATTTT.